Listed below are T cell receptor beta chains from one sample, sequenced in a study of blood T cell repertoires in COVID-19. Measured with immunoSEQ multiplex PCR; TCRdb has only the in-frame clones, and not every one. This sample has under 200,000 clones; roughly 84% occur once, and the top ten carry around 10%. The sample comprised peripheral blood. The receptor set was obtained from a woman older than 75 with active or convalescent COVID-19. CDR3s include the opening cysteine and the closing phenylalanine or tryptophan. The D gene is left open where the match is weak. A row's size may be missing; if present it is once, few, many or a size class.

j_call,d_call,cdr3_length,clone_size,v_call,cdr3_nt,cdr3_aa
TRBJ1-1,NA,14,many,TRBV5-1,TGCGCCAGCAGCTTGGACCAGTCGAACACTGAAGCTTTCTTT,CASSLDQSNTEAFF
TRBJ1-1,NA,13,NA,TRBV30,TGTGCCTGGCCCGGGGAGGGGAACACTGAAGCTTTCTTT,CAWPGEGNTEAFF
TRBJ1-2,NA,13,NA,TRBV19,TGTGCCAGTAGTCGCGATATTACGCGTGGCTACACCTTC,CASSRDITRGYTF
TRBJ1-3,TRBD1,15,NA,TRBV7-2,TGTGCCAGCAGCATAAAAACAGGGGGTGGAAACACCATATATTTT,CASSIKTGGGNTIYF
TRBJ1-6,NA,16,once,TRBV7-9,TGTGCCAGCAGCTTGCGGAGGGAGTGGTGGGATTCACCCCTCCACTTT,CASSLRREWWDSPLHF
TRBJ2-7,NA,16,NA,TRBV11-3,TGTGCCAGCAGCGGGGAGGGACACCGGGGTATGTACGAGCAGTACTTC,CASSGEGHRGMYEQYF
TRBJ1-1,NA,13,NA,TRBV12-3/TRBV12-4,TGTGCCAGCAGTGACAGTTTGAACACTGAAGCTTTCTTT,CASSDSLNTEAFF
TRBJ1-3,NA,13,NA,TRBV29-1,TGCAGCGTTGCTACACTACTCGGAAACACCATATATTTT,CSVATLLGNTIYF
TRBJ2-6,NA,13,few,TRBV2,TGTGCCAGCACCGGAGGGTGGGCCAACGTCCTGACTTTC,CASTGGWANVLTF
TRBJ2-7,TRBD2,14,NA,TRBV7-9,TGTGCCAGCAGCTTACCAGCGGGGGGGGACGAGCAGTACTTC,CASSLPAGGDEQYF
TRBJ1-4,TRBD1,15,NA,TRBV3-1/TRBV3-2,TGTGCCAGCAGCCTCCCGGGACAGGGGCATGAAAAACTGTTTTTT,CASSLPGQGHEKLFF
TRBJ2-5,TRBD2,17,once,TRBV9,TGTGCCAGCAGCCCCCGGCCGGGACTACCAAACCAAGAGACCCAGTACTTC,CASSPRPGLPNQETQYF
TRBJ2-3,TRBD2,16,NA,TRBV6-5,TGTGCCAGCAGTTACTCACGCGGGGGGGCCTTTGATACGCAGTATTTT,CASSYSRGGAFDTQYF
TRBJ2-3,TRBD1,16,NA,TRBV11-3,TGTGCCAGCAGCTTAGCAGACAGGGTGGAGCCAGATACGCAGTATTTT,CASSLADRVEPDTQYF
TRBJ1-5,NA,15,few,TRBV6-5,TGTGCCAGCACTCCAGGGGTCTATAGCAATCAGCCCCAGCATTTT,CASTPGVYSNQPQHF
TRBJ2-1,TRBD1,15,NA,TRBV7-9,TGTGCCAGCAGGGGACAGGGGAGTTCCTACAATGAGCAGTTCTTC,CASRGQGSSYNEQFF
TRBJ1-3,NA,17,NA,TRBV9,TGTGCCAGCAGCGTGGGGCGGGGAGGGAACTCTGGAAACACCATATATTTT,CASSVGRGGNSGNTIYF
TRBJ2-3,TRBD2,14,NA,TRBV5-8,TGTGCCAGCAGCTTGGGGCTAGCGGTAGATACGCAGTATTTT,CASSLGLAVDTQYF
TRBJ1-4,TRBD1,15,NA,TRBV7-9,TGTGCCAGCAGCCTCGGAGGGACAGGGGGTGAAAAACTGTTTTTT,CASSLGGTGGEKLFF
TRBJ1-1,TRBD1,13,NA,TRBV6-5,TGTGCCATCTCCGGACAGGCGAACACTGAAGCTTTCTTT,CAISGQANTEAFF
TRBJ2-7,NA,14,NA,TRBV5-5,TGTGCCAGCAGCTTGTTGAGCGTCGGGTTCGAGCAGTACTTC,CASSLLSVGFEQYF
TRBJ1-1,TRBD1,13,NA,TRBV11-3,TGTGCCAGCAGCTACAGGGGGAACACTGAAGCTTTCTTT,CASSYRGNTEAFF
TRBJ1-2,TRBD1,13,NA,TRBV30,TGTGCCTGGAGTCTGGGACAGATCTATGGCTACACCTTC,CAWSLGQIYGYTF
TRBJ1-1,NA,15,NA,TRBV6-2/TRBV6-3,TGTGCCAGCACCCCCGGCGGGCCCCTGAACACTGAAGCTTTCTTT,CASTPGGPLNTEAFF